The source of this T cell receptor beta chain is a study of human T cells and chemical hapten exposure. Study as a whole: Upper-back patches of 0.01% DPC were read at 6 days.

In the original analysis: Samples ranged from roughly 23,224 to 700,000 TCRs, with a median of approximately 90,000. One entry per CDR3 protein results from TCRdb running MiXCR on the RACE reads. The authors' filters were not applied to this entry. The sample lists around 380,000 distinct CDR3 sequences, about 5.4% occurring once. The sample's time point: pre-sensitization, week 0. The treatment denotes: therapeutic diphenylcyclopropenone sensitization with weekly scalp DPC. It was unfractionated whole blood from which total RNA was extracted. This clonotype showed up just a few times. Its antigen is unknown. Study-level findings and limits: Expanded TCRs showed more large CDR3 clusters than pre-sensitization or healthy control sets.

The V and J ends lost 2 bases and 4 bases respectively, with 8 bases between them. This CDR3 is 13 amino acids long. Germline CDR1 reads SGHDN; CDR2 reads FVKESK. The chain couples TRBV14 to TRBJ1-1; D unresolved. The TCR comes from a woman in her late teens or twenties with alopecia areata. Some clones in this sample may be carry-over from other donors' samples. The starting material was whole blood, obtained in connection with sensitization to the hapten diphenylcyclopropenone (DPC). The CDR3 nucleotides read TGTGCCAGCAGCCAACAGGTTTCCACTGAAGCTTTCTTT. It yields the protein CASSQQVSTEAFF.